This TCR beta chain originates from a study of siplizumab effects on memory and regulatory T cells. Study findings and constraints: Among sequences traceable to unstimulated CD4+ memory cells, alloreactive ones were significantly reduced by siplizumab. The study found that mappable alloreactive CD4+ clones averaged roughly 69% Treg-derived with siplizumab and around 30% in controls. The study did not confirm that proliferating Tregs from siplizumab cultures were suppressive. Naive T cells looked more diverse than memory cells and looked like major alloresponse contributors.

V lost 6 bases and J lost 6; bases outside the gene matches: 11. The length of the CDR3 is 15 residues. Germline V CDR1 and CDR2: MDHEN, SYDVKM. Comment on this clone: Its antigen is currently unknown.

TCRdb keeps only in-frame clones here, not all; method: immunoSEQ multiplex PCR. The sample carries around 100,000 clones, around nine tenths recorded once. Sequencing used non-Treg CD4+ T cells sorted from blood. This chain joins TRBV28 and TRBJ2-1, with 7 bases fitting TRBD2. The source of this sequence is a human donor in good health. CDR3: CASSRAGPRSNEQFF. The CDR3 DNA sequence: TGTGCCAGCAGCCGAGCGGGGCCCAGGTCCAATGAGCAGTTCTTC.